This is a list of T cell receptor beta chains from one sample in a study of Tregs in tolerant kidney transplant recipients. The repertoire was sequenced with immunoSEQ multiplex PCR; TCRdb's copy has only in-frame clones and lacks some. Among about 110,000 clones listed, almost 90% were seen once. The specimen comprised CD4+ T cells from blood, sampled before the transplant. These TCRs come from a human donor who received a combined kidney and bone marrow transplant. Both conserved end residues are part of each CDR3. A D gene is named only where the DNA matches it firmly. Rows give clone size only sometimes, using once, few, many, or a class for an expanded clone.

V gene	D gene	clone size	J gene	CDR3 DNA	CDR3 protein
TRBV7-9	-	-	TRBJ2-3	TGTGCCAGCAGCCCTCTCGGGGGTCCAGATACGCAGTATTTT	CASSPLGGPDTQYF
TRBV4-3	-	-	TRBJ1-2	TGCGCCAGCAGCCAAGCAGTTAACTATGGCTACACCTTC	CASSQAVNYGYTF
TRBV18	-	-	TRBJ1-1	TGTGCCAGCTCACCACCGCCCGGTTCGAACACTGAAGCTTTCTTT	CASSPPPGSNTEAFF
TRBV5-4	-	-	TRBJ1-2	TGTGCCAGCAGCCTGGATCGGGGGGCTGATGGCTACACCTTC	CASSLDRGADGYTF
TRBV5-6	TRBD1	few	TRBJ2-5	TGTGCCAGCAGCGCCGGGACAGTTCAAGAGACCCAGTACTTC	CASSAGTVQETQYF
TRBV7-2	TRBD1	-	TRBJ1-6	TGTGCCAGCAGCCGAGGGGGCGGACAGGGGGGATCACCCCTCCACTTT	CASSRGGGQGGSPLHF
TRBV5-6	TRBD1	once	TRBJ1-4	TGTGCCAGCAGCTTAAAGGGGGCGAAAAAACTGTTTTTT	CASSLKGAKKLFF
TRBV5-4	TRBD2	-	TRBJ2-3	TGTGCCAGCAGCTTCCGGACTAGCGGGAGCACAGATACGCAGTATTTT	CASSFRTSGSTDTQYF
TRBV25-1	TRBD1	-	TRBJ2-7	TGTGCCAGCAGTGAATGGGTAGGGGACAGGGTGAACGAGCAGTACTTC	CASSEWVGDRVNEQYF
TRBV7-9	-	-	TRBJ2-3	TGTGCCAGCAGCTTAGCAGTGACAGCAACAGATACGCAGTATTTT	CASSLAVTATDTQYF